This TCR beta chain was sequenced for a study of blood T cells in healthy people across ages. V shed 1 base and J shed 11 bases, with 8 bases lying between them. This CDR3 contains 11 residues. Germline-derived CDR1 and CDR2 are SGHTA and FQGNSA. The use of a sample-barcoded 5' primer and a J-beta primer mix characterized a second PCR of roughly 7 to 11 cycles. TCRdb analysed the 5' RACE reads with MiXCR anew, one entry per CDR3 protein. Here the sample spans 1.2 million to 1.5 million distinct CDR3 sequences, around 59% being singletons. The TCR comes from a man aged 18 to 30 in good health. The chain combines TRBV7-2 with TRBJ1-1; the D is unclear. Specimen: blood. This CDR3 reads CASSLEAGAFF. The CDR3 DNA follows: TGTGCCAGCAGCTTAGAAGCTGGCGCTTTCTTT.